These 12 T cell receptor beta chains share one sample of origin, sequenced in a study of blood T cell repertoires in COVID-19. Data came from immunoSEQ multiplex PCR; TCRdb stores just in-frame clones and leaves some out. Altogether fewer than 150,000 clones are present, around 80% being singletons, with the ten largest covering roughly 2.7%. Source material: peripheral blood. Receptors originate from a man in his fifties with acute or convalescent COVID-19.

The V gene is TRBV9, the J gene TRBJ2-7; 8 bases map to TRBD1. The junction had 11 bases not matched to a gene; V was cut back by 4 bases and J by 5 bases. The CDR3 contains 15 residues. The germline CDR1 and CDR2 sequences are SGDLS and YYNGEE. The CDR3 spells CASSLSPGTGNEQYF. In DNA form, the CDR3 reads TGTGCCAGCAGCCTCAGTCCCGGGACAGGTAACGAGCAGTACTTC.

The chain recombines TRBV18 with TRBJ2-5; D is unclear. This CDR3 has 13 amino acids. V dropped 3 bases and J dropped 4 bases, with 9 bases sitting between them. CDR1 and CDR2 (germline): KGHSH, LQKENI. The DNA for the CDR3 is TGTGCCAGCTCACCTCTGAAAGCAGAGACCCAGTACTTC. Amino acids: CASSPLKAETQYF.

CDR3 amino acids: CANGTGGYEQYF. DNA of the CDR3: TGTGCCAATGGGACAGGGGGATACGAGCAGTACTTC. The chain links TRBV19 to TRBJ2-7; 11 bases align to TRBD1. Germline trimming cut 10 bases from V and 4 bases from J; bases unmatched to any gene: 3. Germline V gene lookup returns CDR1 LNHDA and CDR2 SQIVND (reference sequence). This CDR3 comprises 12 residues.

The chain combines TRBV27 with TRBJ1-2; D possibly corresponds to TRBD1 (6 bases). Germline CDR1 reads MNHEY; CDR2 reads SMNVEV (reference sequence). V shed 3 bases and J shed 1 base, with 12 bases lying between them. This CDR3 is 15 amino acids long. The CDR3 loop reads CASSLRGRDNYGYTF. The CDR3 DNA reads as TGTGCCAGCAGTTTGAGGGGGAGGGATAACTATGGCTACACCTTC.

V usage is TRBV5-1 and J usage is TRBJ2-7; TRBD1 matches at 9 bases. Germline V CDR1 and CDR2: SGHRS, YFSETQ. After removal of 4 bases from V and 6 bases from J, the junction contained 17 bases not matched to a gene. The CDR3 spans 17 residues. CDR3 loop: CASSKVTGGYTTGEQYF. CDR3 in DNA: TGCGCCAGCAGCAAGGTGACAGGGGGGTACACCACTGGCGAGCAGTACTTC.

The gene calls are TRBV4-2 and TRBJ2-1; 9 bases map to TRBD2. The CDR3 has 16 residues. Trimming took 0 bases from V and 8 from J; bases not matched to a gene: 8. CDR1 is LGHNA, CDR2 YNFKEQ, per germline. CDR3 protein: CASSQDSLAGWYEQFF. The DNA of the CDR3 is TGTGCCAGCAGCCAAGATAGCCTAGCGGGGTGGTATGAGCAGTTCTTC.

The V gene is TRBV6-5, the J gene TRBJ1-2, with D unclear. Trimming pared 6 bases from V and 2 bases from J, leaving 10 bases between. This CDR3 is 13 amino acids long. CDR1 is MNHEY, CDR2 SVGAGI, per germline. This CDR3 reads CASSITENYGYTF. Written as DNA, the CDR3 is TGTGCCAGCAGCATAACAGAAAACTATGGCTACACCTTC.

CDR3 coding DNA: TGTGCCACCAGCAGAGATAATACGGGTTATAGCAATCAGCCCCAGCATTTT. Encoded protein: CATSRDNTGYSNQPQHF. The chain is built from TRBV15 and TRBJ1-5, with no clear D. The germline V gene has CDR1 LNHNV and CDR2 YYDKDF (reference sequence). Trimming cost V 0 bases and J 0 bases, with 12 bases left between them. The CDR3 length is 17 residues.

The J gene is TRBJ1-1, the V gene TRBV6-5; D call uncertain. The V gene's germline CDR1 is MNHEY and CDR2 SVGAGI. The CDR3 extends over 14 amino acids. With 8 bases removed from V and 0 bases from J, the gap between germline ends came to 13 bases. The CDR3 reads CASQTHRMNTEAFF. The CDR3 coding sequence is TGTGCCAGCCAAACGCATAGAATGAACACTGAAGCTTTCTTT.

This clone was seen only once. The same CDR3 also results from other DNA sequences found in this sample. This chain joins TRBV27 and TRBJ1-5; 7 bases match TRBD1. Germline-derived CDR1 and CDR2 are MNHEY and SMNVEV (reference sequence). The V gene end was trimmed by 6 bases and the J gene end by 2 bases; junction bases not matched to a gene: 4. CDR3 size: 14 residues. The CDR3 nucleotides read TGTGCCAGCAGCCTTACAGGGGGCAATCAGCCCCAGCATTTT. Translation gives CASSLTGGNQPQHF.

This rearrangement joins TRBV20-1 to TRBJ2-1; D remains ambiguous. Germline V lookup: CDR1 DFQATT, CDR2 SNEGSKA (reference sequence). The V gene lost 3 bases and the J gene lost 4 bases, with 13 bases spanning the gap. The CDR3 is 14 amino acids. The chain's CDR3 is CSASQREIYNEQFF. CDR3 coding DNA: TGCAGTGCTAGTCAGCGAGAGATTTACAATGAGCAGTTCTTC.

The chain links TRBV28 to TRBJ2-7; 8 bases align to TRBD1. This CDR3 spans 18 amino acids. V dropped 3 bases and J dropped 4; count of bases not matched to a gene: 17. Germline-derived CDR1 and CDR2 are MDHEN and SYDVKM. CDR3 residues: CASSFWDRNYPVGYEQYF. CDR3 sequence (DNA): TGTGCCAGCAGTTTTTGGGACAGGAACTACCCGGTGGGTTACGAGCAGTACTTC.